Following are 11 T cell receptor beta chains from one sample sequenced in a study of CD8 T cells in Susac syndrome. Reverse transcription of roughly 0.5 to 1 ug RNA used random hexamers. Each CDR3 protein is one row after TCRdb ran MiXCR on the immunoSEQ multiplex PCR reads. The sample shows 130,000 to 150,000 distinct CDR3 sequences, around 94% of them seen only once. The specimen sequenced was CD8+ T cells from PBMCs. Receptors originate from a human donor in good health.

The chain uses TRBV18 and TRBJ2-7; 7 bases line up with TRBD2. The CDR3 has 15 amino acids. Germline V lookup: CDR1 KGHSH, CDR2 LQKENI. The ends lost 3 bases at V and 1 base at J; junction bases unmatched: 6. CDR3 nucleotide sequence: TGTGCCAGCTCACCTAGCGGGTGGCCTTCCTACGAGCAGTACTTC. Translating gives CASSPSGWPSYEQYF.

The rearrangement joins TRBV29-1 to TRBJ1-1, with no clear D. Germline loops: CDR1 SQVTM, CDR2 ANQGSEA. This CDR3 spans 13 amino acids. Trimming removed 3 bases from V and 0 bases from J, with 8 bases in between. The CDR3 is CSVDVQLNTEAFF. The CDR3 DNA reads TGCAGCGTTGATGTACAGTTGAACACTGAAGCTTTCTTT.

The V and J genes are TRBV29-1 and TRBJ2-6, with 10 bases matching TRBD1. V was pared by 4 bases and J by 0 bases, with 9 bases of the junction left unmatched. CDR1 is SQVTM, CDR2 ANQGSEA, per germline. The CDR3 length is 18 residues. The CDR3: CSVGSRDRGHSGANVLTF. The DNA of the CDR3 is TGCAGCGTTGGGTCCCGGGACAGGGGTCACTCTGGGGCCAACGTCCTGACTTTC.

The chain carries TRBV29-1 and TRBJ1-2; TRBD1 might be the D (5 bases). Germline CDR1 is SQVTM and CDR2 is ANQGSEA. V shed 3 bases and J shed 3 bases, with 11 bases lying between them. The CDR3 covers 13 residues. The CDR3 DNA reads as TGCAGCGTTGAGTTCGGGGGTGACTATGGCTACACCTTC. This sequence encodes CSVEFGGDYGYTF. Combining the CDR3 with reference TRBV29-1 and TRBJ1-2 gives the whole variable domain SAVISQKPSRDICQRGTSLTIQCQVDSQVTMMFWYRQQPGQSLTLIATANQGSEATYESGFVIDKFPISRPNLTFSTLTVSNMSPEDSSIYLCSVEFGGDYGYTFGSGTRLTVV.

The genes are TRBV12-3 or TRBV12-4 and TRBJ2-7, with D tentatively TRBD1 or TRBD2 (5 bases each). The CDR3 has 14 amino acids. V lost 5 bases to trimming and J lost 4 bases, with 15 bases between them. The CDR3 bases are TGTGCCAGCAGTCCGGGGCCCGGGGAATACGAGCAGTACTTC. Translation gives CASSPGPGEYEQYF.

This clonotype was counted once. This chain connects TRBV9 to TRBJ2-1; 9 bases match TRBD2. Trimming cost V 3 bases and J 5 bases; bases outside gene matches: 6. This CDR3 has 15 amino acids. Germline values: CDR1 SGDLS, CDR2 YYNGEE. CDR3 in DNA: TGTGCCAGCAGCGGTAGCGGGAGACGCCACAATGAGCAGTTCTTC. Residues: CASSGSGRRHNEQFF.

The CDR3 coding sequence is TGTGCCAGCAGCTTAGTAGAAGCGGGAGGGGAGACCCAGTACTTC. Its translation is CASSLVEAGGETQYF. The chain links TRBV7-9 to TRBJ2-5; 10 bases line up with TRBD2. Germline loops: CDR1 SEHNR, CDR2 FQNEAQ (reference sequence). J lost 5 bases, V lost 1 base, and 4 bases had no gene match. The CDR3 loop spans 15 amino acids.

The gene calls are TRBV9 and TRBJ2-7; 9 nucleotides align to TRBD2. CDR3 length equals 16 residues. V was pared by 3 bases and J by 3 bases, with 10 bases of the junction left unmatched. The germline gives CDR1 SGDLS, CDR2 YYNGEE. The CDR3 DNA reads TGTGCCAGCAGCGGAGGGCGGGAGGGCCTTTTCTACGAGCAGTACTTC. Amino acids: CASSGGREGLFYEQYF.

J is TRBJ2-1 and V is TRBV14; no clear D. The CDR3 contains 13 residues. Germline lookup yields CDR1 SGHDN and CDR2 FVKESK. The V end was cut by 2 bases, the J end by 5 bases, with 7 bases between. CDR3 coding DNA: TGTGCCAGCAGCCAACTGGGCGACAATGAGCAGTTCTTC. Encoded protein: CASSQLGDNEQFF. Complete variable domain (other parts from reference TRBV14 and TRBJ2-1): EAGVTQFPSHSVIEKGQTVTLRCDPISGHDNLYWYRRVMGKEIKFLLHFVKESKQDESGMPNNRFLAERTGGTYSTLKVQPAELEDSGVYFCASSQLGDNEQFFGPGTRLTVL.

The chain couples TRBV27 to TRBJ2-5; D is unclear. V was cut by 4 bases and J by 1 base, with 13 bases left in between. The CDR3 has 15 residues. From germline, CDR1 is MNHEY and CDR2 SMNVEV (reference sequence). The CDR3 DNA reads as TGTGCCAGCAGTTATTCGGTGTTGGGCCAAGAGACCCAGTACTTC. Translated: CASSYSVLGQETQYF.

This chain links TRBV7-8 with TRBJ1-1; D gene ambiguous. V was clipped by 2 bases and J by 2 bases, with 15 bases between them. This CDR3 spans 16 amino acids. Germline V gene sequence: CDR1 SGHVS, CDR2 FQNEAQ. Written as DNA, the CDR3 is TGTGCCAGCAGCTTAAGGGATGGACTGCTCAACACTGAAGCTTTCTTT. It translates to CASSLRDGLLNTEAFF.